One sample yielded the 10 T cell receptor beta chains listed below, sequenced in a study of siplizumab effects on memory and regulatory T cells. The repertoire was sequenced with immunoSEQ multiplex PCR; TCRdb's copy has only in-frame clones and lacks some. The profile covers some 100,000 clones, with about 90% appearing a single time and 0.65% to 0.9% taken by the ten largest. Sample: Tregs sorted from blood. The receptors were gathered from a human donor in good health.

The table lists this clone with a count of one. The chain couples TRBV4-1 to TRBJ2-7; 8 bases align to TRBD2. The CDR3 contains 16 residues. Germline CDR1 MGHRA, CDR2 YSYEKL. Trimming at V came to 2 bases and at J to 0 bases, leaving 6 bases not matched to a gene. The CDR3 region is CASSQFSGSFSYEQYF. CDR3 DNA sequence: TGCGCCAGCAGCCAATTCAGCGGGAGTTTCTCCTACGAGCAGTACTTC.

This chain links TRBV2 with TRBJ1-4, with a possible D match to TRBD1 (6 bases). The CDR3 covers 15 residues. Germline V gene lookup returns CDR1 SNHLY and CDR2 FYNNEI. V lost 9 bases, J lost 8 bases, and 22 bases lay in between. The CDR3 is CASQERGRGWEKLFF. The CDR3 nucleotides are TGTGCCAGTCAAGAAAGGGGCAGGGGTTGGGAAAAACTGTTTTTT.

This sequence joins TRBV2 and TRBJ2-7, with D unclear. The length of the CDR3 is 13 residues. Trimming shortened V by 9 bases and J by 1 base, and 13 bases separated the two germline ends. From germline, CDR1 is SNHLY and CDR2 FYNNEI. The CDR3 region is CASSPPGSYEQYF. In DNA form, the CDR3 reads TGTGCCAGTTCTCCCCCCGGGTCCTACGAGCAGTACTTC.

This clone appeared once. The chain recombines TRBV5-6 with TRBJ2-7; 8 nucleotides line up with TRBD2. Looked up from germline, CDR1 is SGHDT and CDR2 is YYEEEE. J was trimmed by 0 bases and V by 4 bases; bases with no gene match: 6. The CDR3 is 15 residues long. The DNA of the CDR3 is TGTGCCAGCAGCCCAAGAGCGGGGGCCTCCTACGAGCAGTACTTC. Translating gives CASSPRAGASYEQYF.

The rearrangement joins TRBV5-1 to TRBJ2-3; possibly TRBD1 for D (5 bases). The CDR3 extends over 14 amino acids. The V gene lost 0 bases and the J gene lost 4 bases, with 9 bases spanning the gap. Germline CDR1 reads SGHRS; CDR2 reads YFSETQ. CDR3 DNA sequence: TGCGCCAGCAGCTTGGGACAGAAGGCAGATACGCAGTATTTT. Translated, it gives CASSLGQKADTQYF.

This clone was seen more than once but under ten times. V gene TRBV10-2 combines with J gene TRBJ2-1; the D is unclear. Germline-derived CDR1 and CDR2 are WSHSY and SAAADI. CDR3 length: 12 amino acids. V was pared by 6 bases and J by 3 bases, with 6 bases between. The DNA for the CDR3 is TGCGCCAGCAGAAACAGCTACAATGAGCAGTTCTTC. It specifies CASRNSYNEQFF.

This clone was seen once. J is TRBJ2-1 and V is TRBV4-2; D not resolved. The germline CDR1 and CDR2 sequences are LGHNA and YNFKEQ. Trimming pared 0 bases from V and 7 bases from J, leaving 7 bases between. This CDR3 spans 13 amino acids. The CDR3 DNA is TGTGCCAGCAGCCAAGATGAAGGGAATGAGCAGTTCTTC. This codes for CASSQDEGNEQFF.

V and J are TRBV7-3 and TRBJ2-5, with D hard to call. Trimming pared 1 base from V and 5 bases from J, leaving 8 bases between. Germline assignment: CDR1 SGHTA and CDR2 FQGTGA. The CDR3 sequence is 13 residues long. This CDR3 reads CASSLSQSETQYF. Here the CDR3 DNA reads TGTGCCAGCAGCTTAAGCCAGTCCGAGACCCAGTACTTC.

This chain links TRBV7-9 with TRBJ1-1, with D uncertain. Germline loops: CDR1 SEHNR, CDR2 FQNEAQ (reference sequence). Trimming removed 5 bases from V and 1 base from J, with 11 bases in between. CDR3 length equals 14 residues. The DNA for the CDR3 is TGTGCCAGCAGCCCGGTACAGAGGAACACTGAAGCTTTCTTT. Protein sequence: CASSPVQRNTEAFF.

The chain is built from TRBV25-1 and TRBJ1-2; D remains ambiguous. Germline-derived CDR1 and CDR2 are MGHDK and SYGVNS. Trimming cost V 3 bases and J 8 bases, with 13 bases left between them. This CDR3 comprises 13 residues. This CDR3 is CASSDEGREGYTF. CDR3 nucleotides: TGTGCCAGCAGTGACGAAGGGAGAGAGGGCTACACCTTC.